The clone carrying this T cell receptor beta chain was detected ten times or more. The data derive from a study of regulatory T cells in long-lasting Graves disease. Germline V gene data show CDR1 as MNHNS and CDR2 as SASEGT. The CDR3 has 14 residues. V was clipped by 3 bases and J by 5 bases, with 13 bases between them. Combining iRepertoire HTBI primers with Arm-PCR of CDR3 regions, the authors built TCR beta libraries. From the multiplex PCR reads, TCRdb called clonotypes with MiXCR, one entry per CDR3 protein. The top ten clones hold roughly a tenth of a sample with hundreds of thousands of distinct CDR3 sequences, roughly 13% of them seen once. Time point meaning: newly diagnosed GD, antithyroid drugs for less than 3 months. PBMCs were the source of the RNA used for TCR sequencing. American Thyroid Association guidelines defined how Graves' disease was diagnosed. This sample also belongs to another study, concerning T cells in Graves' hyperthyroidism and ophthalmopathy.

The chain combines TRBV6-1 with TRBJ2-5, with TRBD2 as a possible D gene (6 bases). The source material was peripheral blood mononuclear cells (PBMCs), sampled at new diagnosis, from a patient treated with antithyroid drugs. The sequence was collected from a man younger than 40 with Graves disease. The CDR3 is CASSEGGHAETQYF. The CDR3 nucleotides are TGTGCCAGCAGTGAGGGAGGACACGCCGAGACCCAGTACTTC.